This T cell receptor beta chain came from a study of cytomegalovirus exposure and HLA in healthy donors. The CDR3 runs 15 residues. The germline CDR1 and CDR2 sequences are MNHEY and SVGAGI. The PCR was carried out with 60 Vbeta primers and 13 Jbeta primers. The data were produced by immunoSEQ multiplex PCR, yet TCRdb's version contains in-frame clones alone and is incomplete. The sample contains fewer than 100,000 clones, about 80% of which appear only once. As to this clone: Its antigen remains unknown. At one of its ends the junction is not consistent with the germline gene, which may arise from a read error.

Study conclusions and caveats: Rates of TCR association differed by HLA locus in a later analysis, with DRB1 highest and HLA-C lowest. Most sequenced TCRs were rare (though some public TCRs occurred in many donors). In a later analysis, parvovirus B19, influenza, CMV and Epstein-Barr virus appeared linked to several top co-occurrence clusters.

The TCR originated in a man in his forties in good health and CMV-seropositive. The sample was PBMCs. The genes are TRBV6-5 and TRBJ1-2; D is possibly TRBD1 (6 bases). CDR3 coding DNA: TGTGCCAGCAGCCCCCCAGGGACACCTAACTATGGTTACACCTTC. Protein: CASSPPGTPNYGYTF.